This paragraph covers one TCR beta chain sequence. Genomic DNA, serving as template, underwent TCR beta VDJ and CDR3 profiling. Each CDR3 protein gets one entry after TCRdb re-called the reads with MiXCR. Altogether 220,000 or so distinct CDR3 sequences are present, 65% being singletons, with the ten largest covering roughly 50%. This sample was taken from a study of CD8+CD57+ T cells in acquired aplastic anemia. CD8+CD57+ cell expansion, shown by flow cytometry, had occurred in the patients selected for sequencing. A severe acquired aplastic anemia diagnosis applied to all patients. The CDR3 extends over 11 amino acids. Germline V gene sequence: CDR1 DFQATT, CDR2 SNEGSKA (reference sequence). Trimming left V 7 bases short and J 1 base short, with 7 bases between.

The source material was sorted CD4+, CD8+, or CD8+CD57+ T cells (not recorded which) from PBMCs. This receptor was taken from a human donor with aplastic anemia. The rearrangement uses TRBV20-1 and TRBJ2-5; D is unresolved. This chain's CDR3 is CSGAGQETQYF. CDR3 sequence (DNA): TGCAGTGGGGCCGGCCAAGAGACCCAGTACTTC.